The 32 T cell receptor beta chains below were found in one sample sequenced in a study of shared clonotypes between healthy human individuals. Libraries were prepared by immunoSEQ multiplex PCR; TCRdb keeps only in-frame clonotypes and omits some of them. The data hold 1.4 million or so clones, with approximately 98.5% observed a single time. Sequenced sample: naive CD4+ T cells sorted from blood. As for subset: CD45RA+ positively selected. The receptors were gathered from a young man in good health.

The chain carries TRBV4-1 and TRBJ2-7, with 11 bases that match TRBD2. With V trimmed by 0 bases and J by 0 bases, 10 bases remained unmatched. Germline CDR1 is MGHRA and CDR2 is YSYEKL. The CDR3 has 19 residues. CDR3 loop: CASSQDPDRLAGGSYEQYF. The CDR3 nucleotides are TGCGCCAGCAGCCAAGACCCGGACAGGCTAGCGGGAGGCTCCTACGAGCAGTACTTC.

CDR3: CASSLYGRGRTLSGANVLTF. Here the CDR3 DNA reads TGTGCCAGCAGCTTATATGGGCGGGGACGCACCCTCTCTGGGGCCAACGTCCTGACTTTC. This sequence joins TRBV7-3 and TRBJ2-6, with D possibly matching TRBD2 (6 bases). The CDR3 extends over 20 amino acids. Germline values: CDR1 SGHTA, CDR2 FQGTGA. The V end was cut by 2 bases, the J end by 0 bases, with 20 bases between.

The chain recombines TRBV7-6 with TRBJ2-2; 11 bases are a match to TRBD1. This CDR3 spans 20 amino acids. Losses at the gene ends were 4 bases for V and 6 bases for J; bases not matched to a gene: 19. Per germline, CDR1 SGHVS and CDR2 FNYEAQ. The CDR3 nucleotides are TGTGCCAGCAGCTACAACCGGGACAGGGGGAGCGGGAGGCCCCCCGGGGAGCTGTTTTTT. It yields the protein CASSYNRDRGSGRPPGELFF.

The CDR3 DNA follows: TGTGCCAGCAGAGCTGTAGGGAATGAGCAGTTCTTC. This gives the protein CASRAVGNEQFF. This sequence joins TRBV7-8 and TRBJ2-1; D call uncertain. V gave up 6 bases and J gave up 7 bases, with 10 bases separating them. CDR3 length: 12 amino acids. Germline loops: CDR1 SGHVS, CDR2 FQNEAQ. Full variable domain (outside the CDR3, taken from reference TRBV7-8 and TRBJ2-1): GAGVSQSPRYKVAKRGQDVALRCDPISGHVSLFWYQQALGQGPEFLTYFQNEAQLDKSGLPSDRFFAERPEGSVSTLKIQRTQQEDSAVYLCASRAVGNEQFFGPGTRLTVL.

As concerns this clone: Distinct nucleotide sequences in the sample also encode this CDR3. The chain uses TRBV2 and TRBJ1-1; D is unclear. Per germline, CDR1 SNHLY and CDR2 FYNNEI. CDR3 length: 13 amino acids. V lost 3 bases and J 0 bases, leaving 5 bases between the germline ends. CDR3 in DNA: TGTGCCAGCAGTGACGAAGTGAACACTGAAGCTTTCTTT. Its translation: CASSDEVNTEAFF.

J is TRBJ2-7 and V is TRBV29-1, with a weak D call TRBD1 (5 bases). Between the trimmed V and J ends, which lost 6 bases and 2 bases, there was a span of 8 bases. The CDR3 has 11 amino acids. Germline V lookup: CDR1 SQVTM, CDR2 ANQGSEA. The CDR3 DNA sequence: TGCAGCGTCCTACAGGCCTACGAGCAGTACTTC. It translates to CSVLQAYEQYF.

The chain uses TRBV7-9 and TRBJ2-1; TRBD2 aligns across 8 bases. The V segment lost 3 bases and the J segment 6 bases; nucleotides outside the gene matches: 4. The CDR3 runs to 14 residues. Germline loops: CDR1 SEHNR, CDR2 FQNEAQ (reference sequence). CDR3: CASSFREGGNEQFF. In nucleotides, the CDR3 is TGTGCCAGCAGCTTTCGGGAGGGGGGCAATGAGCAGTTCTTC.

The chain carries TRBV9 and TRBJ2-1; D is possibly TRBD2 (8 bases). This CDR3 region has 14 residues. The V end was cut by 0 bases, the J end by 12 bases, with 16 bases between. Germline assignment: CDR1 SGDLS and CDR2 YYNGEE. CDR3 sequence (DNA): TGTGCCAGCAGCGTAGCTTCAGGGGGACTAGTGCAGTTCTTC. Translation gives CASSVASGGLVQFF.

The chain is built from TRBV19 and TRBJ1-1; possible D gene TRBD1, 5 bases. CDR1 is LNHDA and CDR2 is SQIVND in the germline V gene (reference sequence). V lost 5 bases and J 0 bases, leaving 13 bases between the germline ends. The CDR3 is 15 amino acids. CDR3 DNA sequence: TGTGCCAGTAGTCCAAGACAGAGTATGAACACTGAAGCTTTCTTT. Protein product: CASSPRQSMNTEAFF.

The V call is TRBV30, the J call TRBJ1-1; D uncertain. The CDR3 extends over 13 amino acids. Trimming removed 0 bases from V and 1 base from J, with 6 bases in between. Germline CDR1 GTSNPN, CDR2 SVGIG (reference sequence). The CDR3 is CAWSVGKNTEAFF. CDR3 coding DNA: TGTGCCTGGAGTGTGGGGAAGAACACTGAAGCTTTCTTT.

The J gene is TRBJ2-2, the V gene TRBV6-5; 8 bases are shared with TRBD2. The CDR3 has 14 residues. Unmatched junction bases numbered 3, after V lost 2 bases and J lost 7 bases. From germline, CDR1 is MNHEY and CDR2 SVGAGI. The CDR3 here is CASSYDGRGGELFF. The CDR3 bases are TGTGCCAGCAGTTACGACGGGAGGGGCGGGGAGCTGTTTTTT.

This clone is a singleton in its sample. The chain uses TRBV29-1 and TRBJ2-4; a possible D gene is TRBD2 (6 bases). Germline V lookup: CDR1 SQVTM, CDR2 ANQGSEA. The germline V and J ends were trimmed by 4 bases and 5 bases, with 15 bases remaining between them. This CDR3 spans 14 amino acids. The CDR3 here is CSVGGVGAENIQYF. Written as DNA, the CDR3 is TGCAGCGTTGGCGGGGTAGGGGCAGAAAACATTCAGTACTTC.

V gene TRBV25-1 combines with J gene TRBJ2-1; no clear D gene. CDR3 length: 11 amino acids. V lost 10 bases, J lost 15 bases, and 19 bases lay in between. Germline CDR1 and CDR2: MGHDK and SYGVNS. The CDR3 nucleotides are TGTGCCACGTCCCGGGCGGCAAAAAGGTTCTTC. Translation gives CATSRAAKRFF.

The chain employs TRBV6-5 and TRBJ2-1, with D hard to call. Germline assignment: CDR1 MNHEY and CDR2 SVGAGI. The CDR3 totals 15 residues. Trimming cost V 6 bases and J 6 bases, with 18 bases left between them. CDR3: CASSPGPARLNEQFF. The CDR3 nucleotides read TGTGCCAGCAGCCCGGGCCCGGCCAGACTCAATGAGCAGTTCTTC.

The chain combines TRBV15 with TRBJ2-2, with a possible D match to TRBD1 (6 bases). Trimming pared 5 bases from V and 1 base from J, leaving 8 bases between. Germline V gives CDR1 LNHNV, CDR2 YYDKDF (reference sequence). The CDR3 totals 14 residues. CDR3 protein: CATSEGGNTGELFF. The CDR3 bases are TGTGCCACCAGCGAAGGGGGGAACACCGGGGAGCTGTTTTTT. The full variable domain, in which reference TRBV15 and TRBJ2-2 provide the parts outside the CDR3, is DAMVIQNPRYQVTQFGKPVTLSCSQTLNHNVMYWYQQKSSQAPKLLFHYYDKDFNNEADTPDNFQSRRPNTSFCFLDIRSPGLGDTAMYLCATSEGGNTGELFFGEGSRLTVL.

This clone was seen only once. In the same sample, other DNA sequences code for this CDR3. This sequence joins TRBV28 and TRBJ2-3; D ambiguous. From germline, CDR1 is MDHEN and CDR2 SYDVKM. V was shortened by 8 bases and J by 1 base, with 7 bases between the two germline ends. The CDR3 sequence is 12 residues long. Here the CDR3 DNA reads TGTGCCAGCCTGAGTGGCACAGATACGCAGTATTTT. Translated: CASLSGTDTQYF.

The chain recombines TRBV7-9 with TRBJ2-5; 8 nucleotides agree with TRBD2. In germline, CDR1 is SEHNR, CDR2 FQNEAQ (reference sequence). CDR3 size: 14 residues. J lost 5 bases, V lost 5 bases, and 7 bases had no gene match. This CDR3 reads CASSPREGRETQYF. CDR3 nucleotide sequence: TGTGCCAGCAGCCCCCGGGAGGGGCGGGAGACCCAGTACTTC.

The chain recombines TRBV7-9 with TRBJ2-3, with 9 bases fitting TRBD1. The CDR3 totals 16 residues. Germline CDR1 SEHNR, CDR2 FQNEAQ (reference sequence). Trimming took 5 bases from V and 4 from J; bases not matched to a gene: 10. CDR3 bases: TGTGCCAGCAGCAAAATCCGGGACAGGGCCCCAGATACGCAGTATTTT. Its protein product is CASSKIRDRAPDTQYF.

The rearrangement uses TRBV10-3 and TRBJ2-2; TRBD1 might be the D (5 bases). Trimming took off 2 bases at V and 1 base at J, with 11 bases between the two ends. Germline lookup yields CDR1 ENHRY and CDR2 SYGVKD. The CDR3 has 16 amino acids. CDR3: CAISEMGLQNTGELFF. The CDR3 nucleotides read TGTGCCATCAGTGAGATGGGGCTACAGAACACCGGGGAGCTGTTTTTT.

This clone was detected only once. This chain joins TRBV30 and TRBJ1-1, with D hard to call. Germline V gene sequence: CDR1 GTSNPN, CDR2 SVGIG (reference sequence). Between the trimmed V and J ends, which lost 0 bases and 3 bases, there was a span of 8 bases. The CDR3 extends over 13 amino acids. DNA of the CDR3: TGTGCCTGGAGTGTAAGCTGGGACACTGAAGCTTTCTTT. This gives the protein CAWSVSWDTEAFF.

The gene calls are TRBV6-1 and TRBJ2-5, with TRBD1 as a possible D gene (6 bases). The CDR3 is 16 residues long. Trimming stripped 3 bases from V and 5 bases from J, with 19 bases between. Germline lookup yields CDR1 MNHNS and CDR2 SASEGT. CDR3 residues: CASSDPLGGKPETQYF. The CDR3 DNA reads as TGTGCCAGCAGTGACCCCTTAGGGGGAAAACCGGAGACCCAGTACTTC.

This chain uses TRBV27 with TRBJ2-2; D is undetermined. There are 15 residues in the CDR3. CDR1 and CDR2 from the germline V gene are MNHEY and SMNVEV (reference sequence). Trimming removed 3 bases at V and 0 bases at J, with 8 bases between. CDR3 DNA: TGTGCCAGCAGTTTTGTAGCTTCGAACACCGGGGAGCTGTTTTTT. Residues: CASSFVASNTGELFF.

V and J are TRBV4-1 and TRBJ1-5; D perhaps matches TRBD1 (6 bases). Per the germline V gene, CDR1 is MGHRA and CDR2 is YSYEKL. V lost 10 bases and J 4 bases, leaving 23 bases between the germline ends. The CDR3 covers 16 residues. CDR3 coding DNA: TGCGCCACCAGTCGAGGGGGGTTCACAATAAATCAGCCCCAGCATTTT. Amino acid sequence: CATSRGGFTINQPQHF.

The chain couples TRBV18 to TRBJ2-7; the match to TRBD2 covers 9 bases. From germline, CDR1 is KGHSH and CDR2 LQKENI. V lost 3 bases and J lost 5; bases outside the gene matches: 11. The CDR3 contains 16 residues. DNA of the CDR3: TGTGCCAGCTCACCGGGGATGGCGGGAGGGGAAAACGAGCAGTACTTC. It yields the protein CASSPGMAGGENEQYF.

The rearrangement links TRBV27 to TRBJ1-2, with a weak D call TRBD1 (5 bases). With 3 bases removed from V and 6 bases from J, the gap between germline ends came to 14 bases. Germline values: CDR1 MNHEY, CDR2 SMNVEV (reference sequence). There are 14 residues in the CDR3. This CDR3 is CASSFRGAVDGYTF. In DNA, the CDR3 is TGTGCCAGCAGTTTTAGAGGGGCGGTTGATGGCTACACCTTC.

V usage is TRBV27 and J usage is TRBJ2-7; 10 nucleotides line up with TRBD2. The CDR3 contains 15 residues. Germline CDR1 is MNHEY and CDR2 is SMNVEV (reference sequence). V lost 5 bases, J lost 2 bases, and 6 bases stayed unmatched. CDR3 DNA: TGTGCCAGCAGTGTCGGGACTAGCGTAGCCTACGAGCAGTACTTC. Its translation: CASSVGTSVAYEQYF.

The chain is built from TRBV5-1 and TRBJ2-2; 7 bases match TRBD1. The J segment lost 5 bases and the V segment lost 3 bases, leaving 7 bases of the junction unmatched. Germline CDR1 is SGHRS and CDR2 is YFSETQ. The length of the CDR3 is 15 residues. The CDR3 sequence: CASSWGTVGTGELFF. The CDR3 DNA reads as TGCGCCAGCAGCTGGGGGACAGTGGGGACCGGGGAGCTGTTTTTT.

V gene TRBV28 combines with J gene TRBJ2-1, with 7 bases aligning to TRBD2. V trimming: 3 bases; J trimming: 6 bases; junction bases outside the gene matches: 8. The CDR3 has 15 amino acids. Germline values: CDR1 MDHEN, CDR2 SYDVKM. The DNA of the CDR3 is TGTGCCAGCAGTTTTAGCGGGCGGTATACCAATGAGCAGTTCTTC. Translated, it gives CASSFSGRYTNEQFF.

The chain uses TRBV10-1 and TRBJ2-5; D perhaps matches TRBD1 (6 bases). CDR1 and CDR2 (germline): WNHNN, SYGVQD (reference sequence). V lost 0 bases, J lost 9 bases, and 23 bases lay in between. The CDR3 has 17 residues. CDR3 amino acids: CASSESGRGLLPGAQYF. CDR3 nucleotide sequence: TGCGCCAGCAGTGAGTCGGGACGTGGTCTCTTGCCAGGGGCCCAGTACTTC.

This clone showed up just once. The chain couples TRBV7-2 to TRBJ2-3; TRBD2 aligns across 13 bases. The germline V gene has CDR1 SGHTA and CDR2 FQGNSA. The V and J ends lost 0 bases and 1 base, in that order; junction bases with no gene match: 4. The CDR3 sequence is 18 residues long. Here the CDR3 DNA reads TGTGCCAGCAGCTTAGCGCTACTAGCGGGAGGGGGCACAGATACGCAGTATTTT. This encodes CASSLALLAGGGTDTQYF.

The J gene is TRBJ2-1, the V gene TRBV6-5; D gene uncertain. Trimming removed 1 base at V and 1 base at J, with 11 bases between. The germline V gene has CDR1 MNHEY and CDR2 SVGAGI. This CDR3 region has 16 residues. This CDR3 reads CASSYFQGLSYNEQFF. Written as DNA, the CDR3 is TGTGCCAGCAGTTACTTCCAAGGCTTGTCCTACAATGAGCAGTTCTTC.

V gene TRBV9 combines with J gene TRBJ2-2; no clear D gene. V was shortened by 1 base and J by 3 bases, with 7 bases between the two germline ends. The V gene's germline CDR1 is SGDLS and CDR2 YYNGEE. The CDR3 loop spans 14 amino acids. CDR3 sequence (DNA): TGTGCCAGCAGCGTAAGGGCTTACACCGGGGAGCTGTTTTTT. As protein: CASSVRAYTGELFF.